The 21 T cell receptor beta chains below come from one sample, sequenced in a study of blood T cell repertoires in COVID-19. Some clones are missing from TCRdb's copy, which holds only in-frame ones; the method was immunoSEQ multiplex PCR. The sample lists 190,000 or so clones; roughly 89% were seen once. The sequenced sample was peripheral blood. The receptor source for this set is a woman aged 18-29 years who had recovered from COVID-19.

The rearrangement uses TRBV19 and TRBJ2-3, with D maybe TRBD2 (5 bases). Trimming left V 5 bases short and J 0 bases short, with 9 bases between. The CDR3 loop spans 14 amino acids. In germline, CDR1 is LNHDA, CDR2 SQIVND (reference sequence). The CDR3 bases are TGTGCCAGTAGTTGGACTCCGAGCACAGATACGCAGTATTTT. It encodes CASSWTPSTDTQYF.

The genes are TRBV18 and TRBJ1-1; 7 positions match TRBD1. The length of the CDR3 is 15 residues. Germline V gives CDR1 KGHSH, CDR2 LQKENI. V trimming: 2 bases; J trimming: 5 bases; junction bases outside the gene matches: 8. The CDR3 DNA is TGTGCCAGCTCACCAGGTGTAGGCAGGGGGACTGAAGCTTTCTTT. Encoded protein: CASSPGVGRGTEAFF.

V is TRBV7-9 and J is TRBJ2-3, with D uncertain. Germline V gene sequence: CDR1 SEHNR, CDR2 FQNEAQ (reference sequence). This CDR3 is 16 amino acids long. V lost 5 bases and J 4 bases, leaving 19 bases between the germline ends. The CDR3 here is CASSRPRSLGADTQYF. The CDR3 coding sequence is TGTGCCAGCAGCCGCCCTCGTAGCCTCGGCGCAGATACGCAGTATTTT.

The chain has TRBV5-1 and TRBJ1-3, with a possible D match to TRBD1 (6 bases). V lost 4 bases, J lost 7 bases, and 21 bases lay in between. Germline CDR1 is SGHRS and CDR2 is YFSETQ. The CDR3 is 16 residues long. DNA for the CDR3: TGCGCCAGCAGCCTAGGGGACAATCGAGGAGTCAACACCATATATTTT. As protein: CASSLGDNRGVNTIYF.

For this clone: Other DNA variants within this sample encode the same CDR3. This chain connects TRBV2 to TRBJ1-1, with D possibly matching TRBD1 (6 bases). Per germline, CDR1 SNHLY and CDR2 FYNNEI. V lost 6 bases and J lost 2, with 10 bases in between. The CDR3 runs 13 residues. The DNA of the CDR3 is TGTGCCAGCAGCCTACAGGGCAACACTGAAGCTTTCTTT. Amino acids: CASSLQGNTEAFF.

This clone showed up just once. The CDR3 spells CASSSGNRGREKLFF. CDR3 nucleotides: TGTGCCAGCAGCTCGGGTAACAGGGGGCGAGAAAAACTGTTTTTT. The chain uses TRBV5-6 and TRBJ1-4; 9 bases fit TRBD1. CDR3 length: 15 amino acids. V trimming: 3 bases; J trimming: 8 bases; junction bases outside the gene matches: 8. The V gene's germline CDR1 is SGHDT and CDR2 YYEEEE.

The chain uses TRBV20-1 and TRBJ1-2; the D gene is possibly TRBD1 (5 bases). CDR3 length: 12 amino acids. Germline loops: CDR1 DFQATT, CDR2 SNEGSKA (reference sequence). Trimming removed 3 bases at V and 6 bases at J, with 11 bases between. CDR3 nucleotide sequence: TGCAGTGCTAGTGGGGCAGGGAATGGCTACACCTTC. Its translation: CSASGAGNGYTF.

The chain has TRBV4-3 and TRBJ1-2; D unresolved. V lost 0 bases and J 7 bases, leaving 24 bases between the germline ends. This CDR3 comprises 18 residues. Germline V lookup: CDR1 LGHNA, CDR2 YSLEER. CDR3 nucleotides: TGCGCCAGCAGCCAAGATTCGGTAGAGGCCCGAACTAACCGTGGCTACACCTTC. Encoded protein: CASSQDSVEARTNRGYTF.

CDR3 in DNA: TGTGCCACCAGTGAACTAGCGGGTAGAGGAGATGTAGCAGATACGCAGTATTTT. This encodes CATSELAGRGDVADTQYF. This chain uses TRBV24-1 with TRBJ2-3; 9 positions match TRBD2. Per the germline V gene, CDR1 is KGHDR and CDR2 is SFDVKD. V lost 4 bases, J lost 4 bases, and 14 bases stayed unmatched. The CDR3 is 18 residues long.

The chain couples TRBV5-8 to TRBJ1-1, with D maybe TRBD1 (5 bases). Per germline, CDR1 SGHTS and CDR2 YDEGEE. The CDR3 is 16 amino acids. The V end was cut by 0 bases, the J end by 1 base, with 13 bases between. DNA of the CDR3: TGTGCCAGCAGCTTGGTGAGGGGAGGTGGGAACACTGAAGCTTTCTTT. As protein: CASSLVRGGGNTEAFF.

The V and J genes are TRBV4-1 and TRBJ2-5, with a possible D match to TRBD2 (6 bases). This CDR3 has 14 amino acids. V was pared by 1 base and J by 5 bases, with 11 bases between. CDR1 is MGHRA and CDR2 is YSYEKL in the germline V gene. CDR3 amino acids: CASSQGEGGETQYF. CDR3 in DNA: TGCGCCAGCAGCCAAGGGGAAGGAGGGGAGACCCAGTACTTC.

The genes are TRBV3-1 (or the pseudogene TRBV3-2) and TRBJ1-2, with 8 nucleotides matching TRBD1. The CDR3 has 15 residues. The germline V gene encodes CDR1 LGHDT and CDR2 YNNKEL (reference sequence). V shed 0 bases and J 3 bases; nucleotides not matched to a gene: 3. The CDR3 spells CASSQEATGDYGYTF. The CDR3 DNA sequence: TGTGCCAGCAGCCAAGAAGCGACAGGGGACTATGGCTACACCTTC.

This clone came up a few times. V is TRBV19 and J is TRBJ1-2; 8 nucleotides line up with TRBD1. Trimming took 10 bases from V and 7 from J; bases not matched to a gene: 11. The CDR3 consists of 13 residues. Germline CDR1 reads LNHDA; CDR2 reads SQIVND (reference sequence). The CDR3 loop reads CATSRTGLGGYTF. CDR3 coding DNA: TGTGCCACCTCCAGGACAGGGTTGGGTGGCTACACCTTC.

There are a few counts of this clone. The rearrangement links TRBV23-1 to TRBJ1-2; the match to TRBD1 covers 10 bases. TRBV23-1 is an open reading frame, and its role is uncertain. Germline trimming cut 3 bases from V and 5 bases from J; bases unmatched to any gene: 12. CDR3 length: 17 residues. The CDR3 DNA reads as TGCGCCAGCAGTCATAAAAGACAGGGGGCGAAATTGTATGGCTACACCTTC. This gives the protein CASSHKRQGAKLYGYTF.

This clone was counted once. This sequence joins TRBV3-1 (or the pseudogene TRBV3-2) and TRBJ2-5; D is ambiguous. The CDR3 covers 11 residues. V lost 4 bases and J 5 bases, leaving 5 bases between the germline ends. CDR1 is LGHDT and CDR2 is YNNKEL in the germline V gene (reference sequence). DNA of the CDR3: TGTGCCAGCAGCCTGAGGGAGACCCAGTACTTC. It codes for CASSLRETQYF.

This rearrangement joins TRBV11-2 to TRBJ2-1, with 14 bases matching TRBD2. The V gene's germline CDR1 is SGHAT and CDR2 FQNNGV. The CDR3 runs to 17 residues. V was pared by 5 bases and J by 9 bases, with 12 bases of the junction left unmatched. As DNA, the CDR3 is TGTGCCAGCAGCACATTGCCGGGACTAGCGGGAGTTGGTGAGCAGTTCTTC. Its protein is CASSTLPGLAGVGEQFF.

CDR3 nucleotide sequence: TGTGCCAGCAGCCTCCGGACAGGGCAAAATTCACCCCTCCACTTT. Protein product: CASSLRTGQNSPLHF. The chain employs TRBV4-2 and TRBJ1-6; 8 bases are a match to TRBD1. Trimming cost V 4 bases and J 7 bases; bases outside gene matches: 6. This CDR3 has 15 amino acids. Germline CDR1 is LGHNA and CDR2 is YNFKEQ.

This chain uses TRBV3-1 (or the pseudogene TRBV3-2) with TRBJ1-3; TRBD1 aligns across 7 bases. V dropped 4 bases and J dropped 2; count of bases not matched to a gene: 5. In germline, CDR1 is LGHDT, CDR2 YNNKEL (reference sequence). CDR3 size: 15 residues. The CDR3 spells CASSRFRGTGNTIYF. The CDR3 bases are TGTGCCAGCAGCCGGTTCAGGGGGACTGGAAACACCATATATTTT.

This chain uses TRBV4-3 with TRBJ1-1; TRBD1 aligns across 7 bases. The CDR3 has 18 amino acids. V lost 0 bases to trimming and J lost 3 bases; unmatched junction nucleotides: 13. The germline V gene encodes CDR1 LGHNA and CDR2 YSLEER. CDR3 nucleotides: TGCGCCAGCAGCCAAGACAACAGGGGCCCCCCGCCGGACACTGAAGCTTTCTTT. The encoded protein is CASSQDNRGPPPDTEAFF.

J is TRBJ2-3 and V is TRBV4-3, with 9 bases matching TRBD2. The CDR3 has 15 residues. The germline V gene has CDR1 LGHNA and CDR2 YSLEER. The ends lost 3 bases at V and 4 bases at J; junction bases unmatched: 5. This CDR3 is CASSQRGGQADTQYF. The CDR3 DNA sequence: TGCGCCAGCAGCCAGCGGGGGGGCCAGGCAGATACGCAGTATTTT.

This chain links TRBV6-2 or TRBV6-3 with TRBJ2-6; D perhaps matches TRBD1 (6 bases). The CDR3 consists of 15 residues. With 7 bases removed from V and 0 bases from J, the gap between germline ends came to 10 bases. In germline, CDR1 is MNHEY, CDR2 SVGEGT. The CDR3 bases are TGTGCCAGCACCCCGGACAGCTCTGGGGCCAACGTCCTGACTTTC. Translated: CASTPDSSGANVLTF.